The next 30 T cell receptor beta chains were all read from a single sample in a study of cytomegalovirus exposure and HLA in healthy donors. Researchers ran the PCR with 60 Vbeta and 13 Jbeta primers. Repertoires were generated with immunoSEQ multiplex PCR, while TCRdb's copy carries only in-frame clones and drops some. The table includes under 200,000 clones, roughly 80% detected once. The specimen was PBMCs. The receptors here all came from a woman aged 18-30 years in good health and CMV-seronegative.

The chain has TRBV19 and TRBJ1-2; unclear D gene. Germline-derived CDR1 and CDR2 are LNHDA and SQIVND (reference sequence). V was clipped by 1 base and J by 5 bases, with 8 bases between them. There are 13 residues in the CDR3. The CDR3 DNA is TGTGCCAGTAGTATAGCACCAGGTTATGGCTACACCTTC. Its protein is CASSIAPGYGYTF.

The chain joins TRBV23-1 to TRBJ2-1; TRBD2 aligns across 7 bases. TRBV23-1 is flagged as an ORF with uncertain function. The CDR3 length is 17 residues. V was pared by 6 bases and J by 0 bases, with 11 bases of the junction left unmatched. The CDR3 sequence: CASRREFLPLSYNEQFF. Written as DNA, the CDR3 is TGCGCCAGCAGGCGGGAGTTTCTACCACTCTCCTACAATGAGCAGTTCTTC.

This clone has only a few counts. In DNA, the CDR3 is TGTGCCAGCACCCCAGGTTCTGGGAGGACGGATACGCAGTATTTT. It yields the protein CASTPGSGRTDTQYF. This chain connects TRBV6-1 to TRBJ2-3, with D tentatively TRBD2 (6 bases). The CDR3 is made up of 15 amino acids. V was trimmed by 7 bases and J by 6 bases, leaving 20 bases between them. Germline CDR1 reads MNHNS; CDR2 reads SASEGT.

This chain connects TRBV5-4 to TRBJ2-5; TRBD1 agrees at 9 bases. The CDR3 covers 15 residues. The V gene's germline CDR1 is SGHNT and CDR2 YYREEE (reference sequence). V lost 2 bases and J lost 4; bases outside the gene matches: 6. CDR3 DNA sequence: TGTGCCAGCAGCTTAACAACAGGGGGCATAGAGACCCAGTACTTC. Translation: CASSLTTGGIETQYF.

The chain employs TRBV9 and TRBJ2-7; TRBD2 matches at 11 bases. Per the germline V gene, CDR1 is SGDLS and CDR2 is YYNGEE. The V segment lost 3 bases and the J segment 3 bases; nucleotides outside the gene matches: 8. The CDR3 is made up of 16 amino acids. CDR3 protein: CASSAASTSGNYEQYV. Here the CDR3 DNA reads TGTGCCAGCAGCGCCGCCTCGACTAGCGGGAACTACGAGCAGTACGTC.

This clone was counted between two and nine times. V gene TRBV5-4 combines with J gene TRBJ2-3; the match to TRBD2 covers 10 bases. CDR3 length: 17 residues. Germline CDR1 and CDR2: SGHNT and YYREEE (reference sequence). V shed 0 bases, J shed 3 bases, and the junction held 7 bases outside the gene matches. The CDR3 DNA is TGTGCCAGCAGCTTGGTTGCGCTAGCGGGAGTGACAGATACGCAGTATTTT. Translating gives CASSLVALAGVTDTQYF. The whole variable domain, remainder taken from reference TRBV5-4 and TRBJ2-3, is ETGVTQSPTHLIKTRGQQVTLRCSSQSGHNTVSWYQQALGQGPQFIFQYYREEENGRGNFPPRFSGLQFPNYSSELNVNALELDDSALYLCASSLVALAGVTDTQYFGPGTRLTVL.

The J gene is TRBJ1-3, the V gene TRBV11-2; TRBD1 matches at 7 bases. This CDR3 is built from 19 residues. Germline V lookup: CDR1 SGHAT, CDR2 FQNNGV. Trimming at V came to 3 bases and at J to 0 bases, leaving 14 bases not matched to a gene. The CDR3 here is CASSLPGQTYSFSGNTIYF. As DNA, the CDR3 is TGTGCCAGCAGCTTGCCGGGACAGACTTATAGCTTCTCTGGAAACACCATATATTTT.

This clone was detected only once. The V gene is TRBV30, the J gene TRBJ2-2; D is possibly TRBD1 (5 bases). From germline, CDR1 is GTSNPN and CDR2 SVGIG (reference sequence). The V and J ends lost 0 bases and 7 bases respectively, with 12 bases between them. CDR3 length: 14 amino acids. CDR3: CAWSVRRVVGELFF. The CDR3 DNA reads as TGTGCCTGGAGTGTACGCAGGGTAGTCGGGGAGCTGTTTTTT.

The rearrangement uses TRBV28 and TRBJ2-2; tentative D call: TRBD1 (6 bases). The CDR3 is made up of 15 amino acids. Per the germline V gene, CDR1 is MDHEN and CDR2 is SYDVKM. The V end was cut by 3 bases, the J end by 1 base, with 9 bases between. The CDR3 is CASSLQGWNTGELFF. CDR3 nucleotides: TGTGCCAGCAGTTTGCAGGGGTGGAACACCGGGGAGCTGTTTTTT. Full variable domain (outside the CDR3, taken from reference TRBV28 and TRBJ2-2): DVKVTQSSRYLVKRTGEKVFLECVQDMDHENMFWYRQDPGLGLRLIYFSYDVKMKEKGDIPEGYSVSREKKERFSLILESASTNQTSMYLCASSLQGWNTGELFFGEGSRLTVL.

This rearrangement joins TRBV7-8 to TRBJ2-1; 9 bases agree with TRBD2. Trimming cost V 3 bases and J 7 bases; bases outside gene matches: 13. CDR3 length: 17 amino acids. Germline CDR1 is SGHVS and CDR2 is FQNEAQ. The CDR3 loop reads CASSFVELAGVENEQFF. CDR3 nucleotide sequence: TGTGCCAGCAGCTTCGTCGAGTTAGCGGGAGTGGAAAATGAGCAGTTCTTC.

The CDR3 region has the DNA TGTGCCAGCAGTTTAACCGGGCAGGGGGACTCGAGTGGCTACACCTTC. This translates into CASSLTGQGDSSGYTF. The gene calls are TRBV28 and TRBJ1-2; 7 nucleotides line up with TRBD1. CDR3 length: 16 residues. The V segment lost 2 bases and the J segment 7 bases; nucleotides outside the gene matches: 13. Per the germline V gene, CDR1 is MDHEN and CDR2 is SYDVKM.

On this clone itself: Relative to the germline gene, one junction end is altered; a read error may explain this. V is TRBV4-3 and J is TRBJ1-1, with a weak D call TRBD1 (5 bases). The CDR3 loop spans 14 amino acids. The germline gives CDR1 LGHNA, CDR2 YSLEER. CDR3 in DNA: TGCGCCAGCAGCCAGGACATGGGTCGCTCACAGCAATACTTT. Encoded protein: CASSQDMGRSQQYF.

CDR3 DNA sequence: TGTGCCAGCAGTACTCGGGACAAACTGAACACTGAAGCTTTCTTT. It specifies CASSTRDKLNTEAFF. The chain recombines TRBV27 with TRBJ1-1, with a possible D match to TRBD1 (6 bases). This CDR3 comprises 15 residues. CDR1 is MNHEY, CDR2 SMNVEV, per germline (reference sequence). V dropped 5 bases and J dropped 0 bases, with 13 bases sitting between them.

J is TRBJ2-5 and V is TRBV5-1, with 12 positions matching TRBD2. The assigned J gene may be wrong: the sequence end matches TRBJ2-7 better. The CDR3 is made up of 16 amino acids. Germline V CDR1 and CDR2: SGHRS, YFSETQ. Written as DNA, the CDR3 is TGCGCCAGCACCCGGACTAGCGGGGACCTTCCGGGCGAGCAGTACTTC. Encoded protein: CASTRTSGDLPGEQYF.

This clone was counted between two and nine times. The chain combines TRBV5-6 with TRBJ2-1; D is unresolved. In germline, CDR1 is SGHDT, CDR2 YYEEEE. The CDR3 consists of 14 residues. Trimming shortened V by 0 bases and J by 3 bases, and 7 bases separated the two germline ends. The CDR3 reads CASSLDRVYNEQFF. In DNA, the CDR3 is TGTGCCAGCAGCTTGGATCGAGTCTACAATGAGCAGTTCTTC.

This clone was observed a single time. The chain is built from TRBV30 and TRBJ2-1, with 9 bases identical to TRBD2. V lost 5 bases to trimming and J lost 3 bases; unmatched junction nucleotides: 8. This CDR3 spans 15 amino acids. Germline V gene lookup returns CDR1 GTSNPN and CDR2 SVGIG (reference sequence). The CDR3 region has the DNA TGTGCCTGGGCTTCGACTAGCGGTTTCTACAATGAGCAGTTCTTC. This gives the protein CAWASTSGFYNEQFF.

The rearrangement links TRBV11-2 to TRBJ2-3; 7 bases are a match to TRBD2. Germline CDR1 SGHAT, CDR2 FQNNGV. The trim removed 5 bases at V and 7 bases at J, leaving 12 bases unmatched. There are 15 residues in the CDR3. Written as DNA, the CDR3 is TGTGCCAGCAGCGGCATACGGCGGGAGAGGAATACGCAGTATTTT. The encoded protein is CASSGIRRERNTQYF.

The V and J genes are TRBV19 and TRBJ2-3, with 7 bases lining up with TRBD1. V shed 4 bases, J shed 2 bases, and the junction held 9 bases outside the gene matches. This CDR3 has 16 residues. The germline V gene encodes CDR1 LNHDA and CDR2 SQIVND (reference sequence). In DNA form, the CDR3 reads TGTGCCAGTAGTACAGGGGGTTATCCCAACACAGATACGCAGTATTTT. Translated, it gives CASSTGGYPNTDTQYF.

This clone was found once. The V gene is TRBV6-5, the J gene TRBJ2-5; D is perhaps TRBD1 (5 bases). The DNA end lines up better with TRBJ2-7; the J call may be wrong. The CDR3 consists of 14 residues. Germline V lookup: CDR1 MNHEY, CDR2 SVGAGI. The CDR3 sequence: CASSYLDSSYEQYF. CDR3 bases: TGTGCCAGCAGTTACCTCGACAGTTCCTACGAGCAGTACTTC.

The chain joins TRBV27 to TRBJ2-1; 7 nucleotides align to TRBD1. Germline V gene data show CDR1 as MNHEY and CDR2 as SMNVEV (reference sequence). This CDR3 comprises 18 residues. V shed 6 bases and J 0 bases; nucleotides not matched to a gene: 14. CDR3 bases: TGTGCCAGCAGGAGTCGACCGGGACAGCTAAGCTCCTACAATGAGCAGTTCTTC. It is translated as CASRSRPGQLSSYNEQFF.

The chain is built from TRBV5-1 and TRBJ1-2, with a possible D match to TRBD1 (5 bases). The germline V gene encodes CDR1 SGHRS and CDR2 YFSETQ. The ends were cut back, 4 bases at V and 8 bases at J, with 15 bases in the middle. The CDR3 has 13 amino acids. In DNA form, the CDR3 reads TGCGCCAGCAGCCTCCGACAGAGCTGGGGCTACACCTTC. Translating gives CASSLRQSWGYTF.

The chain employs TRBV7-9 and TRBJ2-3, with 10 bases lining up with TRBD1. This CDR3 is 15 amino acids long. Per the germline V gene, CDR1 is SEHNR and CDR2 is FQNEAQ (reference sequence). V shed 7 bases, J shed 4 bases, and the junction held 8 bases outside the gene matches. The CDR3 reads CASTPDRGRSDTQYF. The DNA for the CDR3 is TGTGCCAGCACCCCCGACAGGGGGCGATCAGATACGCAGTATTTT.

The CDR3 reads CASSEIKGLGEILETQYF. As DNA, the CDR3 is TGTGCCAGCAGTGAAATAAAGGGACTAGGAGAGATATTAGAGACCCAGTACTTC. This sequence joins TRBV25-1 and TRBJ2-5, with 8 bases identical to TRBD2. Losses at the gene ends were 2 bases for V and 4 bases for J; bases not matched to a gene: 15. The germline CDR1 and CDR2 sequences are MGHDK and SYGVNS. This CDR3 has 18 residues.

The rearrangement uses TRBV7-9 and TRBJ2-3, with 10 bases that match TRBD2. The CDR3 loop spans 16 amino acids. Trimming at V came to 3 bases and at J to 3 bases, leaving 6 bases not matched to a gene. The germline CDR1 and CDR2 sequences are SEHNR and FQNEAQ (reference sequence). The CDR3 sequence is CASSFSGRKGTDTQYF. CDR3 DNA sequence: TGTGCCAGCAGCTTTAGCGGGAGGAAGGGAACAGATACGCAGTATTTT.

The V gene is TRBV28, the J gene TRBJ2-3, with TRBD2 identical over 11 bases. The germline gives CDR1 MDHEN, CDR2 SYDVKM. V shed 6 bases, J shed 1 base, and the junction held 9 bases outside the gene matches. CDR3 length: 17 residues. Here the CDR3 reads CASRGHSGRAGTDTQYF. In DNA, the CDR3 is TGTGCCAGCAGAGGCCATAGCGGGAGGGCCGGCACAGATACGCAGTATTTT.

The chain has TRBV28 and TRBJ1-5; 10 bases agree with TRBD1. Trimming took 2 bases from V and 6 from J; bases not matched to a gene: 4. Germline CDR1 and CDR2: MDHEN and SYDVKM. The CDR3 consists of 15 residues. The CDR3 reads CASSLGGQGSQPQHF. CDR3 bases: TGTGCCAGCAGTTTAGGGGGACAGGGGTCTCAGCCCCAGCATTTT.

This chain links TRBV28 with TRBJ1-5; D not resolved. The CDR3 totals 16 residues. V lost 4 bases and J lost 7, with 20 bases in between. Germline CDR1 reads MDHEN; CDR2 reads SYDVKM. CDR3 coding DNA: TGTGCCAGCAGTTCCCTCGGGGTGACCCGAGGGCAGCCCCAGCATTTT. This encodes CASSSLGVTRGQPQHF. Full variable domain (outside the CDR3, taken from reference TRBV28 and TRBJ1-5): DVKVTQSSRYLVKRTGEKVFLECVQDMDHENMFWYRQDPGLGLRLIYFSYDVKMKEKGDIPEGYSVSREKKERFSLILESASTNQTSMYLCASSSLGVTRGQPQHFGDGTRLSIL.

CDR3 sequence (DNA): TGTGCCAGCAGCTTAGGACTAGCGGAGAGCACAGATACGCAGTATTTT. Translated, it gives CASSLGLAESTDTQYF. The chain uses TRBV13 and TRBJ2-3, with 8 positions matching TRBD2. The CDR3 length is 16 residues. From germline, CDR1 is PRHDT and CDR2 FYEKMQ (reference sequence). Trimming took 0 bases from V and 0 from J; bases not matched to a gene: 2.

The V gene is TRBV5-5, the J gene TRBJ2-7, with TRBD1 as a possible D gene (5 bases). The CDR3 spans 12 residues. V gave up 3 bases and J gave up 10 bases, with 14 bases separating them. CDR1 and CDR2 (germline): SGHKS, YYEKEE (reference sequence). In DNA form, the CDR3 reads TGTGCCAGCAGCTCGACCTCAGGGCTCCAGTACTTC. This codes for CASSSTSGLQYF.

The rearrangement uses TRBV18 and TRBJ2-4; 14 positions agree with TRBD2. The germline V gene has CDR1 KGHSH and CDR2 LQKENI. The CDR3 is 23 residues long. Trimming at V came to 2 bases and at J to 0 bases, leaving 18 bases not matched to a gene. In DNA, the CDR3 is TGTGCCAGCTCACCAAACGGATTGACTAGCGGGAGGGGAGTCTCCGCAGCCAAAAACATTCAGTACTTC. Protein sequence: CASSPNGLTSGRGVSAAKNIQYF.